These T cell receptor beta chains were read from a single sample in a study of shared clonotypes between healthy human individuals. TCRdb's table, derived via immunoSEQ multiplex PCR, lists solely in-frame clones and lacks some. The data contain 800,000 to 1,200,000 clones, 70% to 80% of them seen just once; the ten biggest clones take up about 0.52%. Sequenced sample: memory CD4+ T cells from PBMCs. Source of these receptors: a young man in good health. Some clones in this sample may be carry-over from other donors' samples. Both conserved end residues are part of each CDR3. The order of the fields is clone size, J gene, V gene, D gene, CDR3 protein, CDR3 DNA. The D gene is left open where the match is weak. The size of a clone is reported for some rows only, either as once, few or many, or as a class for expanded clones.

>few|TRBJ2-5|TRBV6-6|-
CASSYSRETQYF
TGTGCCAGCAGTTACTCGAGAGAGACCCAGTACTTC
>-|TRBJ1-2|TRBV28|TRBD1
CASSLDGQGNYGYTF
TGTGCCAGCAGTTTAGACGGACAGGGGAACTATGGCTACACCTTC
>once|TRBJ1-5|TRBV2|-
CASSEGGVGNQPQHF
TGTGCCAGCAGTGAAGGGGGGGTAGGCAATCAGCCCCAGCATTTT
>-|TRBJ1-2|TRBV5-1|TRBD1
CASSLEDRGYGYTF
TGCGCCAGCAGCTTGGAGGACAGGGGATATGGCTACACCTTC
>-|TRBJ1-2|TRBV5-1|-
CASSLEVYYYGYTF
TGCGCCAGCAGCTTGGAGGTGTATTACTATGGCTACACCTTC
>few|TRBJ1-2|TRBV28|-
CASSPSPGRDYGYTF
TGTGCCAGCAGTCCCTCCCCCGGGCGGGACTATGGCTACACCTTC
>-|TRBJ2-7|TRBV5-4|TRBD2
CASRSLAEASYEQYF
TGTGCCAGCAGGTCGCTAGCGGAAGCATCCTACGAGCAGTACTTC
>-|TRBJ1-1|TRBV5-1|-
CASSSDSVNTEAFF
TGCGCCAGCAGCTCTGACTCAGTGAACACTGAAGCTTTCTTT
>-|TRBJ2-6|TRBV25-1|TRBD1
CASTRTGDYSGANVLTF
TGTGCCAGCACCCGGACAGGGGACTACTCTGGGGCCAACGTCCTGACTTTC
>-|TRBJ1-2|TRBV4-3|-
CASSQDMRGFYGYTF
TGCGCCAGCAGCCAAGATATGAGGGGATTCTATGGCTACACCTTC
>-|TRBJ1-1|TRBV7-3|-
CASSLGGDEAFF
TGTGCCAGCAGCTTAGGGGGGGATGAAGCTTTCTTT
>-|TRBJ1-5|TRBV7-3|-
CASSPGTRLSNQPQHF
TGTGCCAGCAGCCCAGGGACAAGATTGAGCAATCAGCCCCAGCATTTT
>many|TRBJ2-5|TRBV5-1|-
CASSSRETQYF
TGCGCCAGCAGCTCGCGGGAGACCCAGTACTTC
>-|TRBJ2-2|TRBV7-2|TRBD1
CASSLRTGTDTGELFF
TGTGCCAGCAGCCTACGCACCGGGACAGATACCGGGGAGCTGTTTTTT
>-|TRBJ2-2|TRBV29-1|TRBD1
CSARQGADTGELFF
TGCAGCGCCCGACAGGGGGCGGACACCGGGGAGCTGTTTTTT
>-|TRBJ2-5|TRBV4-1|-
CASSQEGGTLGETQYF
TGCGCCAGCAGCCAAGAGGGGGGAACGCTGGGGGAGACCCAGTACTTC